This T cell receptor (beta chain) was obtained from a study of early T cells in non-severe SARS-CoV-2 infection (dated by TCRdb to the early 2020s). Study-level background: TCR sequencing used bulk RNA from unsorted whole blood, so alpha and beta chains could not be paired.

Broader findings and caveats from the paper: Matching against VDJdb was skewed toward anti-spike CD8 responses, likely underestimated virus-specific expansions, and missed private and CD4 specificities.

At least ten counts were recorded for this clonotype. Which antigen it targets is not known. Per-nucleotide qualities are absent, and no much larger clonotype sits a single base away. Libraries were made using 5' RACE. TCRdb shows the sequencer as NextSeq 500. Unique molecular identifiers were attached to individual cDNA molecules in the TCR library protocol so that sequencing error and PCR bias could be corrected. TCR alpha and beta chains were both sequenced, and the abundances of alpha and beta sequences in each sample were closely correlated with each other. The original pipeline was this. Decombinator V4 was used to annotate the V gene, J gene and CDR3 of the TCR sequences. Expanded TCRs were defined as changing significantly between any two time points under a Poisson model with p below 0.0001. TCR abundances were normalised to the total number of TCRs sequenced in each sample and reported as counts per million. TRAV1-2 paired with TRAJ12, TRAJ20 or TRAJ33 defined MAIT TCRs, while TRAV10 paired with TRAJ18 defined iNKT TCRs. VDJdb, accessed 1 November 2021, was searched for CMV, EBV and SARS-CoV-2 annotated TCRs, with TCRs annotated for multiple antigens excluded. The public sequencing data were trimmed at Q25 with fastp and processed into clonotypes with MiXCR by TCRdb, which kept only in-frame beta chains. When rows share a CDR3 protein, they turn into one entry using the most common DNA and genes. These V and J calls originate from TCRdb's pipeline instead of the authors' own analysis. Counted in this sample were around 66,000 distinct CDR3 sequences; about 12% of them appeared once. Of the sample, roughly 8.7% falls within the top ten clones.

The study was a case-control design nested within a healthcare worker cohort in London, UK, with weekly nasopharyngeal swab PCR tests and blood sampling. Between 23 and 31 March 2020, the week of the UK lockdown, healthcare workers were enrolled and then followed up weekly for as long as 16 weeks. Including the terminal cysteine and phenylalanine, the CDR3 comprises 13 residues. This entry keeps only the CDR3 DNA: 39 bases, framed from base 1. The germline V gene sets CDR1 to KGHSH and CDR2 to LQKENI. V was cut back by 3 bases and J by 5 bases, leaving a gap of 7 bases between them. The chain is assembled from TRBV18 and TRBJ2-2; 5 matching bases give a weak D call of TRBD2. The TCR was taken from an adult who was a healthcare worker with PCR-confirmed SARS-CoV-2 infection or an uninfected control (not recorded which). Sample: whole blood. The nucleotides are TGTGCCAGCTCACCCCCGGGAACCGGGGAGCTGTTTTTT. Translation gives CASSPPGTGELFF.